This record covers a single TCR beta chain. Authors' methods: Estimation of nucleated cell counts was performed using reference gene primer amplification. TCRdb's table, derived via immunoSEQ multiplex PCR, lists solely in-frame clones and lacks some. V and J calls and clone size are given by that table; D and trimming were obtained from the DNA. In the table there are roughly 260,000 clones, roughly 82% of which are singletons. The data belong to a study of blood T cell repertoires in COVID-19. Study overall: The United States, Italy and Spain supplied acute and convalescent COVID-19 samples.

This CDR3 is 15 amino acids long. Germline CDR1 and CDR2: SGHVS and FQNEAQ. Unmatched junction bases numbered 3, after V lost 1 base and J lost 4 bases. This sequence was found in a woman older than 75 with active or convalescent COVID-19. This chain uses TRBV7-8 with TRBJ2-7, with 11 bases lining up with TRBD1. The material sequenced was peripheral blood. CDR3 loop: CASSLGDRGMYEQYF. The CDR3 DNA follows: TGTGCCAGCAGCTTAGGGGACAGGGGGATGTACGAGCAGTACTTC.